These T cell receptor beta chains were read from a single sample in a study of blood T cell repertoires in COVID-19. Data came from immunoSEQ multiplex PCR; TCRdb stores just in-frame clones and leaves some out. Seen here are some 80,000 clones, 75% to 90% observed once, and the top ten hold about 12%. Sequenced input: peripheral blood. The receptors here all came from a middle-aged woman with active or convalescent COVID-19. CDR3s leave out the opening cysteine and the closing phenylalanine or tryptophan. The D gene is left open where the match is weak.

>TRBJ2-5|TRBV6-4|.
ASSDSTEETQY
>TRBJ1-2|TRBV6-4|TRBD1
ASSGGQGYGYT
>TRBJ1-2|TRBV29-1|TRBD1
SAVGTGDGYT
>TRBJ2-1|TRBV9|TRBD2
ASSVLYGTSVNEQF
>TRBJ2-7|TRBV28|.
ASSLWPIGYEQY
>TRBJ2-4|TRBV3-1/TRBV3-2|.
ASSQAPGTSQNIQY
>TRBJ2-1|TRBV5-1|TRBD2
ASSLVASGSGEQF
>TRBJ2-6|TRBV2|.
ASSVGGGSGANVLT
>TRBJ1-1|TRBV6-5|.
ASRGLGMNTEAF
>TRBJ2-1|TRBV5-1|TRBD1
ASRTGGDGIQF
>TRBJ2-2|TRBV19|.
ASSRASTGELF
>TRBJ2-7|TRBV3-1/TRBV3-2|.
ASSQDGGGGSLYEQY
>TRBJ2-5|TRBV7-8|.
ASSLGLYREETQY
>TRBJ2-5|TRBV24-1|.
ATSEHTPETQY
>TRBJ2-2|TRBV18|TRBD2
AIPGLATGELF
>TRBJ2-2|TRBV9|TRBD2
ASSVGAGGANTGELF
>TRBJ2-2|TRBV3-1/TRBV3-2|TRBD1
ASSDPHRGDNTGELF
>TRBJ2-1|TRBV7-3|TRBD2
ASSFAGEYNEQF
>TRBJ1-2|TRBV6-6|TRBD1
ASSYTGTGIGYGYT
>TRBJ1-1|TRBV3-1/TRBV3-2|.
ASSQGTVNTEAF
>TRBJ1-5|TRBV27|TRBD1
ASSLGTGVNQPQH
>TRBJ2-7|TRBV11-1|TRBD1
ASSNDREPSLYEQY
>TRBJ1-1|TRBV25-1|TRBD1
ASRGQLPMNTEAF
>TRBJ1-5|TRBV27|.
ASSWRGGQPQH
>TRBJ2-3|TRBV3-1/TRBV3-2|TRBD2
ASSRKIVLAASTDTQY
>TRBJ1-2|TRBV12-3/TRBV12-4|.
ASSLIRAGYT
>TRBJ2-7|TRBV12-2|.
ASRSIWAPKTGLAITREQY
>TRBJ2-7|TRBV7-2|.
ASSLVDSAAYEQY
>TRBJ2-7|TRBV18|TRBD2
ATGGQYEQY
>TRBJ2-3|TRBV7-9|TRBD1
ASSPGTGISQY
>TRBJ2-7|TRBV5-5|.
ASSLVGLTNEQY
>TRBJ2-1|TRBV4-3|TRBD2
ASSQEGLARSYNEQF
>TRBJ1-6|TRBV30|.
AWTPGYNSPLH
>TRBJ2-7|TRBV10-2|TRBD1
ASTPGQGHREQY
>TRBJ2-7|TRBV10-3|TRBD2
AISATSGTYEQY
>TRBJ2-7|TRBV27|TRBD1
ASSFYGQGPYEQY
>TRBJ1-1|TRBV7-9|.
ASSSQAEAF
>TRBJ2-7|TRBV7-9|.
ASSLAAAGSGYEQY
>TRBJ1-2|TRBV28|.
ASSLPGTNYGYT
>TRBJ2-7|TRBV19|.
ASSITGYPLYEQY
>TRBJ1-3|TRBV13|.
ASRRGGKNGNTIY
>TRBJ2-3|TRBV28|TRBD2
ASSLVLGGGPPGDTQY
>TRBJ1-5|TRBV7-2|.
ASSLETGVSNQPQH
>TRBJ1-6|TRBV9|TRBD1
ASSVGTGKGSPLH
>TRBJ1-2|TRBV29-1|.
SVLGQHYGYT